These 3 T cell receptor beta chains share one sample of origin, sequenced in a study of human T cells and chemical hapten exposure. TCRdb analysed the 5' RACE reads with MiXCR anew, one entry per CDR3 protein. The sample has fewer than 150,000 distinct CDR3 sequences, around a fifth seen once; the top ten hold approximately 3%. It was from unfractionated whole blood that total RNA was extracted. The receptors derive from a human donor in good health.

In its sample, this clonotype was seen many times. This rearrangement joins TRBV6-5 to TRBJ1-6; D is uncertain. Trimming took off 4 bases at V and 7 bases at J, with 8 bases between the two ends. Per the germline V gene, CDR1 is MNHEY and CDR2 is SVGAGI. The CDR3 covers 13 residues. CDR3 sequence (DNA): TGTGCCAGCAGTTCCCAGGAAAATTCACCCCTCCACTTT. Translating gives CASSSQENSPLHF.

This sequence joins TRBV27 and TRBJ2-6; no definite D call. V shed 3 bases and J shed 4 bases, with 4 bases lying between them. Germline CDR1 and CDR2: MNHEY and SMNVEV (reference sequence). The CDR3 contains 13 residues. This chain's CDR3 is CASSFGGANVLTF. The DNA for the CDR3 is TGTGCCAGCAGTTTCGGCGGGGCCAACGTCCTGACTTTC.

J is TRBJ2-3 and V is TRBV24-1, with no clear D. The V and J ends lost 3 bases and 3 bases respectively, with 15 bases between them. The CDR3 is made up of 16 amino acids. CDR1 is KGHDR, CDR2 SFDVKD, per germline. The CDR3 DNA is TGTGCCACCAGTGATAAGATAACGGCTCGTACAGATACGCAGTATTTT. As protein: CATSDKITARTDTQYF.